One T cell receptor (beta chain) is described in this entry. This entry belongs to a study of cytomegalovirus exposure and HLA in healthy donors. Sequencing was performed with immunoSEQ multiplex PCR; in TCRdb, only in-frame clones are kept and a portion is missing. The data hold approximately 180,000 clones, with more than 75% observed a single time. Germline CDR1 SEHNR, CDR2 FQNEAQ (reference sequence). V was clipped by 2 bases and J by 5 bases, with 9 bases between them. This CDR3 contains 13 residues. The specimen was PBMCs. The chain is built from TRBV7-9 and TRBJ2-5, with D unresolved. The sequence was obtained from a woman in her 30s in good health and CMV-seronegative. CDR3 region: CASSLPGGETQYF. The CDR3 bases are TGTGCCAGCAGCTTACCGGGTGGGGAGACCCAGTACTTC.